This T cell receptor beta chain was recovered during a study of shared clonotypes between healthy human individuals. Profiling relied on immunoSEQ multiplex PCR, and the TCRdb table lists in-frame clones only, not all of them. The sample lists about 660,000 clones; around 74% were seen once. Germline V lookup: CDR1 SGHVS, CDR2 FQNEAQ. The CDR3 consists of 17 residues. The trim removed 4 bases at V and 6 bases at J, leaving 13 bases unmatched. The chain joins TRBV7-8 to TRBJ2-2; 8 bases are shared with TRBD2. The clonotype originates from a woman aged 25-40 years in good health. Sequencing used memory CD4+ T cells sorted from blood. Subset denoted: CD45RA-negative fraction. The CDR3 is CASSSISAGGVAGELFF. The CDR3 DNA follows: TGTGCCAGCAGCTCCATTAGTGCGGGAGGAGTGGCCGGGGAGCTGTTTTTT.